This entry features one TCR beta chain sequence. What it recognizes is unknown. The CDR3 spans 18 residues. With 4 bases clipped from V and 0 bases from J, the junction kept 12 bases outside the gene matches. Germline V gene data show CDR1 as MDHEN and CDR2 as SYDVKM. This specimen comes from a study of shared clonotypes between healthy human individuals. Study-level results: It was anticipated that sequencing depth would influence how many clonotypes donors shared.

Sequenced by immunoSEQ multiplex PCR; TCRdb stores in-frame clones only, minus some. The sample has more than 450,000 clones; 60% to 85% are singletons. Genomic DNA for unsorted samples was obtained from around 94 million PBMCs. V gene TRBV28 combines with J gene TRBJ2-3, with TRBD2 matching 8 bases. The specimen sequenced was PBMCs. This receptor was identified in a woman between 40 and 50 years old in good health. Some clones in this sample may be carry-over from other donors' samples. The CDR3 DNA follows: TGTGCCAGCAGTTCTCCCGACTGGTCTAGCGGGAGCACAGATACGCAGTATTTT. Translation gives CASSSPDWSSGSTDTQYF.